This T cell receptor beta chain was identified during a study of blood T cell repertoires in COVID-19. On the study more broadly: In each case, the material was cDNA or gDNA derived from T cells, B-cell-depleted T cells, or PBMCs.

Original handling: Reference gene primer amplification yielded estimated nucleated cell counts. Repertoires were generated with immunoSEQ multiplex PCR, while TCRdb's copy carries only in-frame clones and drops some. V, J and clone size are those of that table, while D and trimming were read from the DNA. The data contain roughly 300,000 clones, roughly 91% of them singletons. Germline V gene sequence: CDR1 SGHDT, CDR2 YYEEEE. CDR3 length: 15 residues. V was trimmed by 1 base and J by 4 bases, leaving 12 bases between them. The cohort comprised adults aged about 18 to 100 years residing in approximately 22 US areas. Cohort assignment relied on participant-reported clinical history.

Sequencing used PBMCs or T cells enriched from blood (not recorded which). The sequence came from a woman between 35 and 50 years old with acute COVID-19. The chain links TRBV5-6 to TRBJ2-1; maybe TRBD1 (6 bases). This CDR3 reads CASSLYSGEYNEQFF. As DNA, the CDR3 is TGTGCCAGCAGCTTGTACTCAGGGGAGTACAATGAGCAGTTCTTC.